This T cell receptor (beta chain) was retrieved from a study of T-cell memory formation after mild COVID-19. Study-wide background: The TCR clusters were mostly specific to one donor. Study-level findings and limits: Pre-infection memory held some responding clones, suggesting pre-existing cross-reactive T cells responded. Chiefly within CM and EM were the contracting CD4+ clones; CD8+ ones were within EMRA.

Germline CDR1 reads SGHDT; CDR2 reads YYEEEE. CDR3 size: 15 residues. V dropped 0 bases and J dropped 0 bases, with 7 bases sitting between them. Points on this clonotype: Its antigen is undetermined.

TCR alpha and TCR beta cDNA libraries carrying sample barcodes and UMIs came from 5'RACE with constant-segment primers. From the 5' RACE reads, TCRdb called clonotypes with MiXCR, one entry per CDR3 protein. The table records fewer than 550,000 distinct CDR3 sequences, around 19% of them present only once. This sequence was found in an adult woman who had mild COVID-19 (a few samples of this study predate the infection). Cell type and time point are not known. Sequencing was done on a sample of PBMCs or a T cell subset sorted from them (not recorded which). V and J are TRBV5-6 and TRBJ2-1; either TRBD1 or TRBD2 may fit D (5 bases each). The CDR3 region has the DNA TGTGCCAGCAGCTTGGGGGACCCCTCCTACAATGAGCAGTTCTTC. Its protein is CASSLGDPSYNEQFF.